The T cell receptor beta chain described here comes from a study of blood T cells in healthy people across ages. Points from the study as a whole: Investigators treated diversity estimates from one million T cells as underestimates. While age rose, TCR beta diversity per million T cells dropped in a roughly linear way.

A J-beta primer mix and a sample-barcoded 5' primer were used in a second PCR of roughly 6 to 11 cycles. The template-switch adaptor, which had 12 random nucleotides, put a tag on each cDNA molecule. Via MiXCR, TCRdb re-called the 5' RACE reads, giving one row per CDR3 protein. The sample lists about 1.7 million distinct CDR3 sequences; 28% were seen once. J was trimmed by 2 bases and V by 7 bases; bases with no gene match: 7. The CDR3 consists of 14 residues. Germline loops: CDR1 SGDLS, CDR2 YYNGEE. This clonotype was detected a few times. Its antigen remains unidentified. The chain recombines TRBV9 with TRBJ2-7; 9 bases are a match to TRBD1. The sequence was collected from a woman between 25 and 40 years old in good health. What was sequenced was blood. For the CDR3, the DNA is TGTGCCAGCGGACCGAGGACAGGGGCCTACGAGCAGTACTTC. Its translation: CASGPRTGAYEQYF.